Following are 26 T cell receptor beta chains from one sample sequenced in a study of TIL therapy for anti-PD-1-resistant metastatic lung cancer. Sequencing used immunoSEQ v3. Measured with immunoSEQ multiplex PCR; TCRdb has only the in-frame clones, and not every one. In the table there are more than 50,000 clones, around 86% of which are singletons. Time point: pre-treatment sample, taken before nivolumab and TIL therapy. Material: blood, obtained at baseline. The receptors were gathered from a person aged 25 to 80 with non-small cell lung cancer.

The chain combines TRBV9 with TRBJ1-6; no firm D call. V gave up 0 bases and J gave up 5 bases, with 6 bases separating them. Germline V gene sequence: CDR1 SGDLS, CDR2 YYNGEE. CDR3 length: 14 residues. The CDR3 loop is CASSVAVDNSPLHF. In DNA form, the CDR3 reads TGTGCCAGCAGCGTAGCAGTAGATAATTCACCCCTCCACTTT.

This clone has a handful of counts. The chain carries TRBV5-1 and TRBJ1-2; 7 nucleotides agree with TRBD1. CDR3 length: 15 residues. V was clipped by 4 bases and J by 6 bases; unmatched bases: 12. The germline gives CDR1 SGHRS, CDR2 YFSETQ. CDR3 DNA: TGCGCCAGCAGCCAGATGTCCGGGACAGATGATGGCTACACCTTC. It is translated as CASSQMSGTDDGYTF. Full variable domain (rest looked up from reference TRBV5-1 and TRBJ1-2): KAGVTQTPRYLIKTRGQQVTLSCSPISGHRSVSWYQQTPGQGLQFLFEYFSETQRNKGNFPGRFSGRQFSNSRSEMNVSTLELGDSALYLCASSQMSGTDDGYTFGSGTRLTVV.

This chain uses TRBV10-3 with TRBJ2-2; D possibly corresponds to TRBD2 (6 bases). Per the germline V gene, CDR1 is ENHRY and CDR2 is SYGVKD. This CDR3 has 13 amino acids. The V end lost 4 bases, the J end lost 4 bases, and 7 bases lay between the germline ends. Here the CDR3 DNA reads TGTGCCATCAGTGGGGGGGTCACCGGGGAGCTGTTTTTT. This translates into CAISGGVTGELFF.

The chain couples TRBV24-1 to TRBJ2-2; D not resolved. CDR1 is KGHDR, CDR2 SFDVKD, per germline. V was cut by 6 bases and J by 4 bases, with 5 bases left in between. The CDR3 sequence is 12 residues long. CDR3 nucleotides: TGTGCCACCAGTAGGGCCACCGGGGAGCTGTTTTTT. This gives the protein CATSRATGELFF.

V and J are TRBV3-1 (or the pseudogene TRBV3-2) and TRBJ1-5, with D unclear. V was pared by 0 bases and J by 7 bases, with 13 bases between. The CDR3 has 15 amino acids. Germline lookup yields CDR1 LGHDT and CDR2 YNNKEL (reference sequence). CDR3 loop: CASSQDPAPFQPQHF. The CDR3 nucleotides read TGTGCCAGCAGCCAAGATCCGGCTCCTTTCCAGCCCCAGCATTTT.

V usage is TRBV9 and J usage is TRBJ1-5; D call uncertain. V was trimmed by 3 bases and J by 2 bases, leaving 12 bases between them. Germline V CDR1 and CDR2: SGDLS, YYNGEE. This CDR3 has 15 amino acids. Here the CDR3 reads CASSATGSGNQPQHF. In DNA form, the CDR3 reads TGTGCCAGCAGCGCAACGGGCTCAGGCAATCAGCCCCAGCATTTT.

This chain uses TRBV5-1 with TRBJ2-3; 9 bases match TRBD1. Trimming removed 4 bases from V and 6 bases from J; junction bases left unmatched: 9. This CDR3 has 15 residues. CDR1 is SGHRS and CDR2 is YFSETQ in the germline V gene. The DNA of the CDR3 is TGCGCCAGCAGCGACCGGGACAGGGCCTTGGATACGCAGTATTTT. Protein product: CASSDRDRALDTQYF.

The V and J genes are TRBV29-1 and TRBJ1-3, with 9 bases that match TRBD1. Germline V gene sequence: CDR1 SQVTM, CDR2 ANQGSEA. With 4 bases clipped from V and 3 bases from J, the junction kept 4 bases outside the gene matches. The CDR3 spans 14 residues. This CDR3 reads CSVAGQGSGNTIYF. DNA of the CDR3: TGCAGCGTTGCCGGACAGGGGAGTGGAAACACCATATATTTT.

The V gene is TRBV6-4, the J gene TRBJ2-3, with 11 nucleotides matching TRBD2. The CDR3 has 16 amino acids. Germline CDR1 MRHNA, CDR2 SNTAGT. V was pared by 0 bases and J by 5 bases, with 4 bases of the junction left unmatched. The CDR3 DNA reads TGTGCCAGCAGTGACTCACCGGGACTAGCGGTAGATACGCAGTATTTT. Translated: CASSDSPGLAVDTQYF.

CDR3 coding DNA: TGTGCCAGTAGTATAGGACAGCAGAACACTGAAGCTTTCTTT. Its translation: CASSIGQQNTEAFF. The rearrangement joins TRBV19 to TRBJ1-1; the D gene is possibly TRBD1 (5 bases). CDR1 and CDR2 (germline): LNHDA, SQIVND (reference sequence). This CDR3 has 14 amino acids. Trimming cost V 1 base and J 1 base, with 7 bases left between them.

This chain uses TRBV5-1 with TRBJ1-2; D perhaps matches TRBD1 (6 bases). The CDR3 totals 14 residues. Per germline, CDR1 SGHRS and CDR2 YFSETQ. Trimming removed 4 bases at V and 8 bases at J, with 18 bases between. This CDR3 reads CASSHRDNKEGYTF. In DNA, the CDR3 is TGCGCCAGCAGCCACCGGGACAATAAGGAAGGCTACACCTTC.

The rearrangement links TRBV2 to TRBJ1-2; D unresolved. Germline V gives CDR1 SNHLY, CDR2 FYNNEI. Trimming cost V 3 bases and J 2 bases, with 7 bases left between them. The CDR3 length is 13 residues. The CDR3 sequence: CASSEAGNYGYTF. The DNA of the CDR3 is TGTGCCAGCAGTGAGGCCGGGAACTATGGCTACACCTTC.

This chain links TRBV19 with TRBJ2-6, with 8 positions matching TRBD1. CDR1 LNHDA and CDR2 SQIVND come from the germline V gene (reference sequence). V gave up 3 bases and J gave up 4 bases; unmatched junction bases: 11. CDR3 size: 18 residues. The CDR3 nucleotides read TGTGCCAGTAGTATGGGGCAGGGGGCTTGGGCAGGGGCCAACGTCCTGACTTTC. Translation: CASSMGQGAWAGANVLTF.

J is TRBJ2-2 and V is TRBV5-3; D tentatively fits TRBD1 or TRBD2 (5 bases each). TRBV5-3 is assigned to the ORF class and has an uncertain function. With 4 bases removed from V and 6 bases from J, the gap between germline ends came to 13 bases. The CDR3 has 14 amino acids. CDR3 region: CARSHWGKAGELFF. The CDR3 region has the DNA TGTGCCAGAAGCCACTGGGGGAAGGCCGGGGAGCTGTTTTTT.

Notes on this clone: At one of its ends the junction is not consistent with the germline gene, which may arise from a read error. CDR3 nucleotides: TGCGCCAGCAGTTTGGAGGGGCTCAGTGACACTGAAGCTTTCTTT. It codes for CASSLEGLSDTEAFF. This chain connects TRBV5-1 to TRBJ1-1; tentatively, D is TRBD1 (5 bases). The germline V gene has CDR1 SGHRS and CDR2 YFSETQ. The CDR3 contains 15 residues. The variable domain in full, with the rest retrieved from reference TRBV5-1 and TRBJ1-1, is KAGVTQTPRYLIKTRGQQVTLSCSPISGHRSVSWYQQTPGQGLQFLFEYFSETQRNKGNFPGRFSGRQFSNSRSEMNVSTLELGDSALYLCASSLEGLSDTEAFFGQGTRLTVV.

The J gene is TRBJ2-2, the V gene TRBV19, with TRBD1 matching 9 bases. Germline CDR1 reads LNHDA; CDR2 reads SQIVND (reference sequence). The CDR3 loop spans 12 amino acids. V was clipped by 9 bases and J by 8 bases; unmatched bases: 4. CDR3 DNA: TGTGCCAGCCGACAGGGGGTAGGGGAGCTGTTTTTT. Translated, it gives CASRQGVGELFF.

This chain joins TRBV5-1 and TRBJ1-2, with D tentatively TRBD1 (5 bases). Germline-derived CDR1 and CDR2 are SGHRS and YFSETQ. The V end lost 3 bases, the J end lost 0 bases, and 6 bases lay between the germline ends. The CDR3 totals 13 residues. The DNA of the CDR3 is TGCGCCAGCAGCTCGGACACTAACTATGGCTACACCTTC. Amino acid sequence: CASSSDTNYGYTF.

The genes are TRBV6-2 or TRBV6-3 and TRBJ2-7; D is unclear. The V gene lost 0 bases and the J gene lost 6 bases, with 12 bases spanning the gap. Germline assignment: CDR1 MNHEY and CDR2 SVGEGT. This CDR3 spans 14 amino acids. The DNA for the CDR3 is TGTGCCAGCAGTTACTCCTACGGGCTGGGCGAGCAGTACTTC. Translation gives CASSYSYGLGEQYF.

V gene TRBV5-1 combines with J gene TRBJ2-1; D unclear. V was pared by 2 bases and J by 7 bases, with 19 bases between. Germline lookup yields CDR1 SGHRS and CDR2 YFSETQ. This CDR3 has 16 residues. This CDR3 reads CASSFEDGLPWNEQFF. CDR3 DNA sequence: TGCGCCAGCAGCTTTGAGGACGGCCTACCTTGGAATGAGCAGTTCTTC.

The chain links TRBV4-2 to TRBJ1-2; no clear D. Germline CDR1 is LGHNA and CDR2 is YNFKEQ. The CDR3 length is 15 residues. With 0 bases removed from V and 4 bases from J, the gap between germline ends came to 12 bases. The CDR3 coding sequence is TGTGCCAGCAGCCAAGATATGCAGTACTTCTATGGCTACACCTTC. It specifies CASSQDMQYFYGYTF.

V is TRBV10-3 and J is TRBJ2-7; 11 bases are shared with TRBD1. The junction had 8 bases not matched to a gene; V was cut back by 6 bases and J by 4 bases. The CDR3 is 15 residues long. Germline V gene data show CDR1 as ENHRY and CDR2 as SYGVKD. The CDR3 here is CAISFTGTGGYEQYF. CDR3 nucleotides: TGTGCCATCAGCTTCACCGGGACAGGGGGTTACGAGCAGTACTTC.

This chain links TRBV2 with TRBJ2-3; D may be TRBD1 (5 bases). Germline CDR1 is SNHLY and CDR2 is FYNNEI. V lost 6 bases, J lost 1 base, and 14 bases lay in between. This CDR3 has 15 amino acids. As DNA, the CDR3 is TGTGCCAGCAGAGAGTGGGGCGGCGGCACAGATACGCAGTATTTT. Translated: CASREWGGGTDTQYF. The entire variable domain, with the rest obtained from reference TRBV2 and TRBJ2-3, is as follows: EPEVTQTPSHQVTQMGQEVILRCVPISNHLYFYWYRQILGQKVEFLVSFYNNEISEKSEIFDDQFSVERPDGSNFTLKIRSTKLEDSAMYFCASREWGGGTDTQYFGPGTRLTVL.

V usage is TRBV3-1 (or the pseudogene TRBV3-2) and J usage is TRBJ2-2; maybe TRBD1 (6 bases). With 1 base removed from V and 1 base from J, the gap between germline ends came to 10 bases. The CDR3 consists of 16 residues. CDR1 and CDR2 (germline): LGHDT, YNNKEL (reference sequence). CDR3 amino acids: CASSQVSGQNTGELFF. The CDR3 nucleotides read TGTGCCAGCAGCCAAGTATCGGGACAGAACACCGGGGAGCTGTTTTTT.

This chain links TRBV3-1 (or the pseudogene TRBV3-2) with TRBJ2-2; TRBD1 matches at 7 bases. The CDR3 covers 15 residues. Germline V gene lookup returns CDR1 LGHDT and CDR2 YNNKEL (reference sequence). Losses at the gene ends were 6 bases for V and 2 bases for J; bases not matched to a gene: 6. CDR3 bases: TGTGCCAGCAGGCCACAGGGGACAAACACCGGGGAGCTGTTTTTT. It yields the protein CASRPQGTNTGELFF.

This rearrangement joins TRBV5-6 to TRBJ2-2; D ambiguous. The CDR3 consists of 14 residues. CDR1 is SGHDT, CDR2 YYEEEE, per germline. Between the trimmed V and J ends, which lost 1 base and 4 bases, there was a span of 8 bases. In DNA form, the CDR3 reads TGTGCCAGCAGCTTGTTCGGGCCCACCGGGGAGCTGTTTTTT. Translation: CASSLFGPTGELFF.

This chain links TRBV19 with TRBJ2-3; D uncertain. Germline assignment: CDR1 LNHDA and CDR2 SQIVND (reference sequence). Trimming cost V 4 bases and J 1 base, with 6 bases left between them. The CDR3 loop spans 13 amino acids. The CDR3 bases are TGTGCCAGTAGTAACGACGGCACAGATACGCAGTATTTT. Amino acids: CASSNDGTDTQYF.